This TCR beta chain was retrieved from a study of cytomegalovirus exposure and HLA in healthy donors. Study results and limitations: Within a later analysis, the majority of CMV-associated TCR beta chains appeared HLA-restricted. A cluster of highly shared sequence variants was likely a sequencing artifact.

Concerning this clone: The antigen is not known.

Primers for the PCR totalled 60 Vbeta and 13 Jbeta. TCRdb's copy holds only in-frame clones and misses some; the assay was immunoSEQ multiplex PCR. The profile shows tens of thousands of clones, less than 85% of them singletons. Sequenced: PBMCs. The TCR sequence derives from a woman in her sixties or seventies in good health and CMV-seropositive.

This CDR3 reads CASSIWARGSNQPQHF. CDR3 nucleotide sequence: TGTGCCAGTAGTATTTGGGCCCGGGGTAGCAATCAGCCCCAGCATTTT. The chain links TRBV19 to TRBJ1-5; D is ambiguous. Trimming cost V 3 bases and J 0 bases, with 12 bases left between them. CDR1 is LNHDA and CDR2 is SQIVND in the germline V gene (reference sequence). The CDR3 consists of 16 residues. The whole variable domain, remainder taken from reference TRBV19 and TRBJ1-5, is DGGITQSPKYLFRKEGQNVTLSCEQNLNHDAMYWYRQDPGQGLRLIYYSQIVNDFQKGDIAEGYSVSREKKESFPLTVTSAQKNPTAFYLCASSIWARGSNQPQHFGDGTRLSIL.